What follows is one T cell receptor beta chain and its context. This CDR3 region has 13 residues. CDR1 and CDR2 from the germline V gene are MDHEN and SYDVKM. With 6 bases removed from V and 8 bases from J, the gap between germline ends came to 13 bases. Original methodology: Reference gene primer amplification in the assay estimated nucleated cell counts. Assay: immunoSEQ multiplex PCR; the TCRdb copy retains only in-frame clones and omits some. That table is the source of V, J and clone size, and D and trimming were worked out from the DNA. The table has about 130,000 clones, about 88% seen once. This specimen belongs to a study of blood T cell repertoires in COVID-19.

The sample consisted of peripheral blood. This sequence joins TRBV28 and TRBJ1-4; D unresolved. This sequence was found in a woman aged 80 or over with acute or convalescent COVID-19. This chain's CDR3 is CASSPGPWEKLFF. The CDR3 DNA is TGTGCCAGCAGCCCCGGTCCTTGGGAAAAACTGTTTTTT.